Following are 3 T cell receptor beta chains from one sample sequenced in a study of cytomegalovirus exposure and HLA in healthy donors. Clones were sequenced by immunoSEQ multiplex PCR, and TCRdb holds only the in-frame ones, with some missing. Of 200,000 to 250,000 clones in the sample, 80% to 90% were seen once. Sequencing was performed on PBMCs. These TCRs come from a woman aged 18 to 35 in good health and CMV-seropositive.

V is TRBV19 and J is TRBJ1-5; 9 bases align to TRBD1. With 5 bases clipped from V and 7 bases from J, the junction kept 12 bases outside the gene matches. The CDR3 length is 16 residues. Germline V gives CDR1 LNHDA, CDR2 SQIVND (reference sequence). In DNA, the CDR3 is TGTGCCAGTAGTCCCGCCGGGACAGGGTTTCACCAGCCCCAGCATTTT. Its protein is CASSPAGTGFHQPQHF.

The chain combines TRBV7-2 with TRBJ2-1, with TRBD2 as a possible D gene (6 bases). The V and J ends lost 8 bases and 6 bases respectively, with 14 bases between them. The CDR3 totals 13 residues. CDR1 is SGHTA, CDR2 FQGNSA, per germline. The CDR3 DNA follows: TGTGCCAGCCCCCGGGACTCCGCCAATGAGCAGTTCTTC. Amino acids: CASPRDSANEQFF. Full variable domain (outside the CDR3, taken from reference TRBV7-2 and TRBJ2-1): GAGVSQSPSNKVTEKGKDVELRCDPISGHTALYWYRQSLGQGLEFLIYFQGNSAPDKSGLPSDRFSAERTGGSVSTLTIQRTQQEDSAVYLCASPRDSANEQFFGPGTRLTVL.

The rearrangement uses TRBV9 and TRBJ1-4, with D possibly being TRBD1 (5 bases). V was clipped by 0 bases and J by 2 bases, with 8 bases between them. CDR1 and CDR2 (germline): SGDLS, YYNGEE. The CDR3 length is 15 residues. The CDR3 DNA is TGTGCCAGCAGCGTAGAAGGGGTCACTAATGAAAAACTGTTTTTT. As protein: CASSVEGVTNEKLFF. The variable domain in full, completed from reference TRBV9 and TRBJ1-4, reads DSGVTQTPKHLITATGQRVTLRCSPRSGDLSVYWYQQSLDQGLQFLIQYYNGEERAKGNILERFSAQQFPDLHSELNLSSLELGDSALYFCASSVEGVTNEKLFFGSGTQLSVL.